One sample yielded the 3 T cell receptor beta chains listed below, sequenced in a study of T cell clonality in common variable immunodeficiency. Some clones are missing from TCRdb's copy, which holds only in-frame ones; the method was immunoSEQ multiplex PCR. Singletons are absent from the sample, which has around 57,000 clones. Sequencing was done on a sample of peripheral blood mononuclear cells. Receptor source: a person between 18 and 69 years old in good health.

This clone was found many times. The DNA ends 3 residues before the CDR3 does, and the rest of the CDR3 is filled in from the germline J gene. The rearrangement joins TRBV20-1 to TRBJ2-2; TRBD1 matches at 9 bases. Germline-derived CDR1 and CDR2 are DFQATT and SNEGSKA (reference sequence). The CDR3 loop spans 17 amino acids. V gave up 5 bases and J gave up 7 bases; unmatched junction bases: 17. The DNA read from the CDR3 is TGCAGTGCTTCCACAGGGGGCAATCGTTTCGTAGGCGGGGAG. This codes for CSASTGGNRFVGGE. The full-length CDR3 reads as CSASTGGNRFVGGELFF.

This clone has at least ten counts. The CDR3 end is not reached by the read, which stops 3 residues before it; the germline J gene fills it in. This chain joins TRBV6-2 or TRBV6-3 and TRBJ1-1; 9 nucleotides align to TRBD1. Germline lookup yields CDR1 MNHEY and CDR2 SVGEGT. This CDR3 is 17 amino acids long. V was clipped by 4 bases and J by 5 bases; unmatched bases: 14. The CDR3 loop reads CASSLGTGFDQGTEAFF. The part of the CDR3 DNA that was read is TGTGCCAGCAGTTTGGGGACAGGGTTTGACCAGGGAACTGAA.

This clone was counted many times. The CDR3 is cut off 3 residues early in the read; its end comes from the germline J gene. The V call is TRBV28, the J call TRBJ2-1, with 9 bases that match TRBD1. The CDR3 extends over 13 amino acids. Per germline, CDR1 MDHEN and CDR2 SYDVKM. The junction had 4 bases not matched to a gene; V was cut back by 6 bases and J by 7 bases. The sequenced part of the CDR3 DNA is TGTGCCAGCAGGGACAGGGGTGGTAATGAG. Translation gives CASRDRGGNE. From start to end, the CDR3 is CASRDRGGNEQFF.